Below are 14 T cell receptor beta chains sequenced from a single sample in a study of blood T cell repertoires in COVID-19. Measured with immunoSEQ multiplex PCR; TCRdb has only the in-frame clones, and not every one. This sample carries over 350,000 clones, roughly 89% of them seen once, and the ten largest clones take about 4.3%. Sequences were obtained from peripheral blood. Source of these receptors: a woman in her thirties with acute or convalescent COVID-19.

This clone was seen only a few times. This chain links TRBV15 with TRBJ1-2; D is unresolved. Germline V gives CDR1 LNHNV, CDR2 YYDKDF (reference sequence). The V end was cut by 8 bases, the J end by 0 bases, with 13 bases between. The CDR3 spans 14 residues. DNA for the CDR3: TGTGCCACCCGAAGAGAATTAGCTAACTATGGCTACACCTTC. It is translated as CATRRELANYGYTF.

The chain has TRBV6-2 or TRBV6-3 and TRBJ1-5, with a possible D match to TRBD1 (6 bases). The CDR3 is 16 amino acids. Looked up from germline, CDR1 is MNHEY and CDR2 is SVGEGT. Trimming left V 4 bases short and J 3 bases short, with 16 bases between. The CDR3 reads CASSSYQQGYNQPQHF. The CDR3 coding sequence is TGTGCCAGCAGTTCATATCAACAGGGATACAATCAGCCCCAGCATTTT.

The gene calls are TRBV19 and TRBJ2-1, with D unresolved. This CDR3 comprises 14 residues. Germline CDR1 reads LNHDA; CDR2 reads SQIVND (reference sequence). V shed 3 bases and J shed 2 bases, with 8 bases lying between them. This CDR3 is CASSIGRPYNEQFF. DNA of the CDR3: TGTGCCAGTAGTATCGGTCGCCCCTACAATGAGCAGTTCTTC.

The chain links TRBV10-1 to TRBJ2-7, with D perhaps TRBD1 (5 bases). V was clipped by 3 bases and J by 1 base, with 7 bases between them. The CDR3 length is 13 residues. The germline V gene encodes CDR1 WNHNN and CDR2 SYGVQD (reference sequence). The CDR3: CASSEGASYEQYF. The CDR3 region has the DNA TGCGCCAGCAGTGAAGGGGCTTCCTACGAGCAGTACTTC.

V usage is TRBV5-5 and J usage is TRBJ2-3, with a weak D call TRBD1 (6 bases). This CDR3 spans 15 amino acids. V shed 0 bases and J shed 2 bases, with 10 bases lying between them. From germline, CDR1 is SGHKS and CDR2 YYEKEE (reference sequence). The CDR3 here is CASSLGQGNTDTQYF. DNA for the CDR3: TGTGCCAGCAGCTTGGGGCAGGGGAACACAGATACGCAGTATTTT.

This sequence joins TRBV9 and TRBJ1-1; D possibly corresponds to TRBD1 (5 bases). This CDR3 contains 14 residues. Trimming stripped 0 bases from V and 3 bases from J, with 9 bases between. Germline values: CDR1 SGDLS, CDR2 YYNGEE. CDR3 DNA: TGTGCCAGCAGCGTAGCGGGGGGGGACACTGAAGCTTTCTTT. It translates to CASSVAGGDTEAFF.

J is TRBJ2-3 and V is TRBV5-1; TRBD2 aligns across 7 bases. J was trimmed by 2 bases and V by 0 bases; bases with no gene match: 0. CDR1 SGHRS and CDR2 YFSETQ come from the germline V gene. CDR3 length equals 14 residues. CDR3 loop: CASSLGDYTDTQYF. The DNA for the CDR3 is TGCGCCAGCAGCTTGGGGGACTACACAGATACGCAGTATTTT.

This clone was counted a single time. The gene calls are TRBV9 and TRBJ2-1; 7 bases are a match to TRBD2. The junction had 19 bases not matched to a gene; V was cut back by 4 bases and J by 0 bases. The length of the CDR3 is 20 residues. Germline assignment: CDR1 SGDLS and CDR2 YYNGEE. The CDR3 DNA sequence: TGTGCCAGCAGCCCGAGTGGGACTATTACTCCTACAAGCTCCTACAATGAGCAGTTCTTC. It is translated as CASSPSGTITPTSSYNEQFF.

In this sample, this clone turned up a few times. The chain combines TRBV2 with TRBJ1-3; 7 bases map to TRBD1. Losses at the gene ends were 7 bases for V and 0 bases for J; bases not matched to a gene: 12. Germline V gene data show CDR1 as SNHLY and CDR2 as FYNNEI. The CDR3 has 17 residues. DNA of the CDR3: TGTGCCAGCAAAGACGACCAGGGACAGCACTCTGGAAACACCATATATTTT. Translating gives CASKDDQGQHSGNTIYF.

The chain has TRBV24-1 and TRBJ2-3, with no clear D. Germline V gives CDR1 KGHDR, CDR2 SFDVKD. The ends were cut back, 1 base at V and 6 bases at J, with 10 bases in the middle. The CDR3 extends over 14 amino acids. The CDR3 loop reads CATSDFRFDDTQYF. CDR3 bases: TGTGCCACCAGTGATTTCAGGTTTGATGATACGCAGTATTTT.

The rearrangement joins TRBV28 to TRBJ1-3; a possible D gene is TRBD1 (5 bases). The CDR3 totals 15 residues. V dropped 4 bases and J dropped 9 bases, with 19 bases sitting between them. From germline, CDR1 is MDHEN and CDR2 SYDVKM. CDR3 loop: CASSSPHGGELTIYF. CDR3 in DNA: TGTGCCAGCAGTTCCCCCCACGGGGGGGAGCTCACCATATATTTT.

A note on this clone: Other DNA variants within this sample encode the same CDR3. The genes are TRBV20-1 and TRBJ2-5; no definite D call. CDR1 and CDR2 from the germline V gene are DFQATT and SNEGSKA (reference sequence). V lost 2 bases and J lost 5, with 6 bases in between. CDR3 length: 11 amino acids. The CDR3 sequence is CSARLQETQYF. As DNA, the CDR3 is TGCAGTGCTAGACTACAGGAGACCCAGTACTTC.

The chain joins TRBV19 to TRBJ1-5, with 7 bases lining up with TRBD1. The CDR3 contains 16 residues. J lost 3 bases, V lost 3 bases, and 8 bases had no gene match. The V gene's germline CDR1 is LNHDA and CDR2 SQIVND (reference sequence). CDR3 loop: CASSIDRASINQPQHF. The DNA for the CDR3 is TGTGCCAGTAGTATTGACAGGGCGTCGATCAATCAGCCCCAGCATTTT.

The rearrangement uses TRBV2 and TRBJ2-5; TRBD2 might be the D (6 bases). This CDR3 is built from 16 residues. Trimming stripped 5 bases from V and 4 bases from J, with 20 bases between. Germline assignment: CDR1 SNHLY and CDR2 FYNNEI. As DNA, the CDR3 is TGTGCCAGCAGTTTTGCGACGGGAGCCTCCGTAGAGACCCAGTACTTC. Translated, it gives CASSFATGASVETQYF.